A selection of T cell receptor beta chains follows, all from one sample in a study of cytomegalovirus exposure and HLA in healthy donors. The data were produced by immunoSEQ multiplex PCR, yet TCRdb's version contains in-frame clones alone and is incomplete. The sample gives approximately 220,000 clones, about 77% of which show up once; under 2% is in the top ten. The material sequenced was PBMCs. The receptors here all came from a woman aged 25 to 39 in good health and CMV-seronegative. The CDR3 runs from the conserved cysteine through the conserved F or W. Fields, in order: J gene, V gene, D gene, clone size, CDR3 DNA, CDR3 protein. A D gene is named only where the DNA matches it firmly. Clone size appears in some rows only: once, few, many, or a class for an expanded clone.

J gene: TRBJ2-4
V gene: TRBV5-1
D gene: .
clone size: .
CDR3 DNA: TGCGCCAGCAGCTTGAACAGGGCCTATGGGGACATTCAGTACTTC
CDR3 protein: CASSLNRAYGDIQYF

J gene: TRBJ2-1
V gene: TRBV19
D gene: TRBD2
clone size: .
CDR3 DNA: TGTGCCAGTAGTATGGGTAGCGGGAACCCAAATGAGCAGTTCTTC
CDR3 protein: CASSMGSGNPNEQFF

J gene: TRBJ2-3
V gene: TRBV9
D gene: .
clone size: .
CDR3 DNA: TGTGCCAGCAGCGCAGATCCCGGGAGAGATACGCAGTATTTT
CDR3 protein: CASSADPGRDTQYF

J gene: TRBJ1-5
V gene: TRBV30
D gene: .
clone size: .
CDR3 DNA: TGTGCCTGGAGTGTAATGGAGACCCATCCCCAGCATTTT
CDR3 protein: CAWSVMETHPQHF

J gene: TRBJ2-7
V gene: TRBV13
D gene: TRBD1
clone size: .
CDR3 DNA: TGTGCCAGCAGCTTGGGACAGAGCTCCTACGAGCAGTACTTC
CDR3 protein: CASSLGQSSYEQYF

J gene: TRBJ2-1
V gene: TRBV5-4
D gene: TRBD2
clone size: .
CDR3 DNA: TGTGCCAGCAGCTTGGATAGCGGGAGCTTTGAGCAGTTCTTC
CDR3 protein: CASSLDSGSFEQFF

J gene: TRBJ2-7
V gene: TRBV11-3
D gene: .
clone size: .
CDR3 DNA: TGTGCCAGCAGCTTACCCTCGGCCTCGGACAGCTACGAGCAGTACTTC
CDR3 protein: CASSLPSASDSYEQYF

J gene: TRBJ2-5
V gene: TRBV7-9
D gene: TRBD2
clone size: .
CDR3 DNA: TGTGCCAGCAGCTTTAGCGGGGAGGAAGAGACCCAGTACTTC
CDR3 protein: CASSFSGEEETQYF

J gene: TRBJ1-6
V gene: TRBV6-5
D gene: .
clone size: .
CDR3 DNA: TGTGCCAGCAGTTACTCATACCTTCAGGTTAATTCACCCCTCCACTTT
CDR3 protein: CASSYSYLQVNSPLHF

J gene: TRBJ2-7
V gene: TRBV19
D gene: .
clone size: .
CDR3 DNA: TGTGCCAGTAGTGGAGTCGGATCCTACGAGCAGTACTTC
CDR3 protein: CASSGVGSYEQYF

J gene: TRBJ2-7
V gene: TRBV11-2
D gene: TRBD2
clone size: .
CDR3 DNA: TGTGCCAGCAGCGCCCGAGACCCGGGACTAGTCCCCTACGAGCAGTACTTC
CDR3 protein: CASSARDPGLVPYEQYF

J gene: TRBJ1-1
V gene: TRBV2
D gene: .
clone size: .
CDR3 DNA: TGTGCCAGCAGCTACAGGGAGAGCACTGAAGCTTTCTTT
CDR3 protein: CASSYRESTEAFF

J gene: TRBJ1-1
V gene: TRBV5-4
D gene: .
clone size: few
CDR3 DNA: TGTGCCAGCAGCTTGGCCAGGAACACTGAAGCTTTCTTT
CDR3 protein: CASSLARNTEAFF

J gene: TRBJ1-5
V gene: TRBV11-3
D gene: .
clone size: .
CDR3 DNA: TGTGCCAGCAGCTTAACGGCAGGGCCCCAGCATTTT
CDR3 protein: CASSLTAGPQHF

J gene: TRBJ2-7
V gene: TRBV12-5
D gene: .
clone size: once
CDR3 DNA: TGTGCTAGTGGTTTGGGGGGACTTGGGGTTATCGAGCAGTACTTC
CDR3 protein: CASGLGGLGVIEQYF

J gene: TRBJ1-5
V gene: TRBV4-1
D gene: .
clone size: few
CDR3 DNA: TGCGCCAGCAGCCAAGGGCTCGATCAGCCCCAGCATTTT
CDR3 protein: CASSQGLDQPQHF

J gene: TRBJ2-7
V gene: TRBV7-2
D gene: .
clone size: .
CDR3 DNA: TGTGCCAGCAGCCCACGAGCTGGCTACGAGCAGTACTTC
CDR3 protein: CASSPRAGYEQYF

J gene: TRBJ2-2
V gene: TRBV7-2
D gene: .
clone size: .
CDR3 DNA: TGTGCCAGCAGCTTAGGGGGCGTGGAGCTGTTTTTT
CDR3 protein: CASSLGGVELFF

J gene: TRBJ1-1
V gene: TRBV6-5
D gene: .
clone size: .
CDR3 DNA: TGTGCCAGCAGTCCGATACGGGGGAACACTGAAGCTTTCTTT
CDR3 protein: CASSPIRGNTEAFF

J gene: TRBJ2-7
V gene: TRBV5-1
D gene: TRBD1
clone size: .
CDR3 DNA: TGCGCCAGCAGCTCGGCGCCGGGACAGGGAACCTACGAGCAGTACTTC
CDR3 protein: CASSSAPGQGTYEQYF

J gene: TRBJ1-5
V gene: TRBV19
D gene: .
clone size: .
CDR3 DNA: TGTGCCAGTAGTCTGGCGGTAAATCAGCCCCAGCATTTT
CDR3 protein: CASSLAVNQPQHF

J gene: TRBJ1-2
V gene: TRBV10-1
D gene: .
clone size: .
CDR3 DNA: TGCGCCAGCAGGGTGAGGGGCTACACCTTC
CDR3 protein: CASRVRGYTF

J gene: TRBJ1-1
V gene: TRBV5-8
D gene: .
clone size: .
CDR3 DNA: TGTGCCAGCAGCTTGGCCGGGAACACTGAAGCTTTCTTT
CDR3 protein: CASSLAGNTEAFF

J gene: TRBJ2-1
V gene: TRBV4-1
D gene: .
clone size: .
CDR3 DNA: TGCGCCACCTCAAGGGGGGGTTCCTACAATGAGCAGTTCTTC
CDR3 protein: CATSRGGSYNEQFF

J gene: TRBJ2-3
V gene: TRBV7-9
D gene: TRBD2
clone size: once
CDR3 DNA: TGTGCAGGCGGGGGGCGGGGGGGATCCACAGATACGCAGTATTTT
CDR3 protein: CAGGGRGGSTDTQYF

J gene: TRBJ1-2
V gene: TRBV30
D gene: .
clone size: .
CDR3 DNA: TGTGCCTGGGTGGTCGGGGATGGCTACACCTTC
CDR3 protein: CAWVVGDGYTF

J gene: TRBJ1-1
V gene: TRBV30
D gene: .
clone size: .
CDR3 DNA: TGTGCCACCCAGGATTTTTTGACTGAAGCTTTCTTT
CDR3 protein: CATQDFLTEAFF

J gene: TRBJ1-1
V gene: TRBV7-6
D gene: .
clone size: few
CDR3 DNA: TGTGCCAGCAGCCTTGAGTGGGACTCTCAAGAAGCTTTCTTT
CDR3 protein: CASSLEWDSQEAFF

J gene: TRBJ1-2
V gene: TRBV7-3
D gene: TRBD1
clone size: .
CDR3 DNA: TGTGCCAGCAGTCCAGGGACAGGGGACTTCTATGGCTACACCTTC
CDR3 protein: CASSPGTGDFYGYTF

J gene: TRBJ2-1
V gene: TRBV5-1
D gene: .
clone size: .
CDR3 DNA: TGCGCCAGCAGCTTACTAGCAGGCAGTGAGCAGTTCTTC
CDR3 protein: CASSLLAGSEQFF

J gene: TRBJ2-7
V gene: TRBV9
D gene: .
clone size: once
CDR3 DNA: TGTGCCAGCAGCGTAGATGGCGGAAGTTATACCTACGAGCAGTACTTC
CDR3 protein: CASSVDGGSYTYEQYF

J gene: TRBJ2-2
V gene: TRBV5-1
D gene: TRBD1
clone size: .
CDR3 DNA: TGCGCCAGCAGCTTACAGGGGGCCACCGGGGAGCTGTTTTTT
CDR3 protein: CASSLQGATGELFF

J gene: TRBJ1-2
V gene: TRBV7-9
D gene: .
clone size: .
CDR3 DNA: TGTGCCAGCAGCTTGGATCAGGGGTCCTATGGCTACACCTTC
CDR3 protein: CASSLDQGSYGYTF

J gene: TRBJ2-5
V gene: TRBV5-1
D gene: TRBD2
clone size: .
CDR3 DNA: TGCGCCAGCAGCACCGGGACTAGCGGCAGGTACCAAGAGACCCAGTACTTC
CDR3 protein: CASSTGTSGRYQETQYF

J gene: TRBJ1-1
V gene: TRBV9
D gene: TRBD1
clone size: .
CDR3 DNA: TGTGCCAGCAGCTCCGGACAGGGGCCCAGGGCTTTCTTT
CDR3 protein: CASSSGQGPRAFF

J gene: TRBJ2-5
V gene: TRBV11-2
D gene: TRBD1
clone size: few
CDR3 DNA: TGTGCCAGCAGCTTAGGGGACAGGGCCTTCCAAGAGACCCAGTACTTC
CDR3 protein: CASSLGDRAFQETQYF

J gene: TRBJ2-5
V gene: TRBV7-2
D gene: .
clone size: few
CDR3 DNA: TGTGCCAGCAGCTTAGCCCAGGAAGAGACCCAGTACTTC
CDR3 protein: CASSLAQEETQYF

J gene: TRBJ2-5
V gene: TRBV6-1
D gene: TRBD1
clone size: .
CDR3 DNA: TGTGCCAGCAGTGAAGCGGAGCCCGGGACAGCCACGAACACCCAGTACTTC
CDR3 protein: CASSEAEPGTATNTQYF

J gene: TRBJ1-5
V gene: TRBV7-9
D gene: .
clone size: many
CDR3 DNA: TGTGCCAGCAGCTCAGGGGCCAGCAATCAGCCCCAGCATTTT
CDR3 protein: CASSSGASNQPQHF

J gene: TRBJ2-7
V gene: TRBV18
D gene: .
clone size: .
CDR3 DNA: TGTGCCAGCTCAGAAAACGGCTCCTACGAGCAGTACTTC
CDR3 protein: CASSENGSYEQYF

J gene: TRBJ2-1
V gene: TRBV6-5
D gene: .
clone size: .
CDR3 DNA: TGTGCCAGCAGTTACACGGCCTCGGGTGAGCAGTTCTTC
CDR3 protein: CASSYTASGEQFF

J gene: TRBJ1-6
V gene: TRBV7-2
D gene: .
clone size: .
CDR3 DNA: TGTGCCAGCAGCACCCAGGGGCGGGCACCCCTCCACTTT
CDR3 protein: CASSTQGRAPLHF

J gene: TRBJ2-3
V gene: TRBV18
D gene: .
clone size: .
CDR3 DNA: TGTGCCAGCTCACCAATGTCCGGGGAATACACAGATACGCAGTATTTT
CDR3 protein: CASSPMSGEYTDTQYF

J gene: TRBJ2-3
V gene: TRBV30
D gene: TRBD2
clone size: .
CDR3 DNA: TGTGCCTGGAGTGTACTAGCGGGGGTCACAGATACGCAGTATTTT
CDR3 protein: CAWSVLAGVTDTQYF

J gene: TRBJ2-1
V gene: TRBV28
D gene: .
clone size: .
CDR3 DNA: TGTGCCAGCAGTCCCGGTGCGGGCAGCTCCTACAATGAGCAGTTCTTC
CDR3 protein: CASSPGAGSSYNEQFF